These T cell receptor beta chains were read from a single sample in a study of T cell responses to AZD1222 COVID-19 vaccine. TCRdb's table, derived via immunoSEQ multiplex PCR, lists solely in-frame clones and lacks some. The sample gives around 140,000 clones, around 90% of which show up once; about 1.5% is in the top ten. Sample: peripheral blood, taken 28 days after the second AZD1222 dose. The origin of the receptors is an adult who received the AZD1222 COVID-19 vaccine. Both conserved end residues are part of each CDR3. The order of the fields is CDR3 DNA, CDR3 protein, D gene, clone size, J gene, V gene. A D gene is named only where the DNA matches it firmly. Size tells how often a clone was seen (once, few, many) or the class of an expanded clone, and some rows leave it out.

cdr3_nt: TGTGCCAGCAGCCTCGATGATAGCGGGGGGCAGACCCAGTACTTC
cdr3_aa: CASSLDDSGGQTQYF
d_call: TRBD2
clone_size: NA
j_call: TRBJ2-5
v_call: TRBV7-8

cdr3_nt: TGTGCCAGCAGCTTAGGACAGGGTTTCCAGCCCCAGCATTTT
cdr3_aa: CASSLGQGFQPQHF
d_call: TRBD1
clone_size: NA
j_call: TRBJ1-5
v_call: TRBV6-5

cdr3_nt: TGTGCCAGTAGTACCCAGGGACAGGGGAAAGCACCCCTCCACTTT
cdr3_aa: CASSTQGQGKAPLHF
d_call: TRBD1
clone_size: NA
j_call: TRBJ1-6
v_call: TRBV19

cdr3_nt: TGTGCCAGCAGTTTCTGGACAGGAATGAACACTGAAGCTTTCTTT
cdr3_aa: CASSFWTGMNTEAFF
d_call: TRBD1
clone_size: NA
j_call: TRBJ1-1
v_call: TRBV28

cdr3_nt: TGTGCCAGCAGCTTGTCAGGGATCGCCTATGGCTACACCTTC
cdr3_aa: CASSLSGIAYGYTF
d_call: NA
clone_size: NA
j_call: TRBJ1-2
v_call: TRBV5-6

cdr3_nt: TGTGCCAGCAGCTTAGGGGTGGGGGGCTTCAGCTCTGGGGCCAACGTCCTGACTTTC
cdr3_aa: CASSLGVGGFSSGANVLTF
d_call: NA
clone_size: NA
j_call: TRBJ2-6
v_call: TRBV7-2

cdr3_nt: TGTGCCAGCAGCTTAGATCGGGGCTTCGGAGGCTACACCTTC
cdr3_aa: CASSLDRGFGGYTF
d_call: NA
clone_size: once
j_call: TRBJ1-2
v_call: TRBV13

cdr3_nt: TGTGCCAGCAGGGCGACAGGGAGCACTGAAGCTTTCTTT
cdr3_aa: CASRATGSTEAFF
d_call: TRBD1
clone_size: NA
j_call: TRBJ1-1
v_call: TRBV27

cdr3_nt: TGTGCTAGCAGCTCAGAGACTAGCGGGAGGAAGACCCAGTACTTC
cdr3_aa: CASSSETSGRKTQYF
d_call: TRBD2
clone_size: NA
j_call: TRBJ2-5
v_call: TRBV7-7

cdr3_nt: TGCGCCAGCAGCTCTACCGGGACAGGGGCAGATACGCAGTATTTT
cdr3_aa: CASSSTGTGADTQYF
d_call: TRBD1
clone_size: once
j_call: TRBJ2-3
v_call: TRBV5-1

cdr3_nt: TGTGCCAGCAGTCCTCGGACAGGGGTGGGCTATGGCTACACCTTC
cdr3_aa: CASSPRTGVGYGYTF
d_call: TRBD1
clone_size: NA
j_call: TRBJ1-2
v_call: TRBV6-5

cdr3_nt: TGTGCCAGCATTGTCACACCTAACTATGGCTACACCTTC
cdr3_aa: CASIVTPNYGYTF
d_call: NA
clone_size: once
j_call: TRBJ1-2
v_call: TRBV6-5

cdr3_nt: TGTGCCAGCAGCTTGAATGAGCAGTTCTTC
cdr3_aa: CASSLNEQFF
d_call: NA
clone_size: NA
j_call: TRBJ2-1
v_call: TRBV5-5

cdr3_nt: TGTGCCAGCAGTTCAACCGGAGACAGGCATAGCAATCAGCCCCAGCATTTT
cdr3_aa: CASSSTGDRHSNQPQHF
d_call: NA
clone_size: NA
j_call: TRBJ1-5
v_call: TRBV28

cdr3_nt: TGTGCCAGCAGTTACCCCCGTGTGCCCTACGAGCAGTACTTC
cdr3_aa: CASSYPRVPYEQYF
d_call: NA
clone_size: NA
j_call: TRBJ2-7
v_call: TRBV28

cdr3_nt: TGTGCCAGTAGACCCAGCGGGAGACGGCCCTACGAGCAGTACTTC
cdr3_aa: CASRPSGRRPYEQYF
d_call: TRBD2
clone_size: once
j_call: TRBJ2-7
v_call: TRBV19

cdr3_nt: TGTGCCAGCATTCCGGAGGGATTAGACGGTCAGCCCCAGCATTTT
cdr3_aa: CASIPEGLDGQPQHF
d_call: NA
clone_size: NA
j_call: TRBJ1-5
v_call: TRBV6-5

cdr3_nt: TGTGCCAGCAGCTTAAACAAGGGGGCTCACTCTGGAAACACCATATATTTT
cdr3_aa: CASSLNKGAHSGNTIYF
d_call: TRBD1
clone_size: NA
j_call: TRBJ1-3
v_call: TRBV7-6

cdr3_nt: TGTGCCTGGAGTGTATGGTCGGGACGGGAGAACACTGAAGCTTTCTTT
cdr3_aa: CAWSVWSGRENTEAFF
d_call: NA
clone_size: NA
j_call: TRBJ1-1
v_call: TRBV30

cdr3_nt: TGTGCCACCAGTGATTTGGGACAGGGGAATGAGCAGTTCTTC
cdr3_aa: CATSDLGQGNEQFF
d_call: TRBD1
clone_size: NA
j_call: TRBJ2-1
v_call: TRBV24-1

cdr3_nt: TGTGCCAGCAGCTTGGCCCGTATAGATGAGCAGTTCTTC
cdr3_aa: CASSLARIDEQFF
d_call: NA
clone_size: NA
j_call: TRBJ2-1
v_call: TRBV7-2

cdr3_nt: TGCGCCAGCAGCCAAGGGATAGGGGAGTTTCAGCCCCAGCATTTT
cdr3_aa: CASSQGIGEFQPQHF
d_call: NA
clone_size: once
j_call: TRBJ1-5
v_call: TRBV4-1

cdr3_nt: TGTGCCAGCAGCTTAGTCGACAGCCGGTTAATTCCCCTCCACTTT
cdr3_aa: CASSLVDSRLIPLHF
d_call: NA
clone_size: NA
j_call: TRBJ1-6
v_call: TRBV7-2

cdr3_nt: TGTGCCAGTAGTACCAATCCTGGACAGGGGTCCAGGGAGCAGTACTTC
cdr3_aa: CASSTNPGQGSREQYF
d_call: TRBD1
clone_size: once
j_call: TRBJ2-7
v_call: TRBV19

cdr3_nt: TGTGCCAGCAGCCAGAATACAGGGTCTGGAAACACCATATATTTT
cdr3_aa: CASSQNTGSGNTIYF
d_call: NA
clone_size: many
j_call: TRBJ1-3
v_call: TRBV3-1/TRBV3-2

cdr3_nt: TGTGCCAGCAGCGTAGCCCCACACGCTAGCACAGATACGCAGTATTTT
cdr3_aa: CASSVAPHASTDTQYF
d_call: NA
clone_size: NA
j_call: TRBJ2-3
v_call: TRBV9

cdr3_nt: TGTGCCAGCGGAGATGAAGCTTTCTTT
cdr3_aa: CASGDEAFF
d_call: NA
clone_size: NA
j_call: TRBJ1-1
v_call: TRBV6-6

cdr3_nt: TGTGCCAGCAGTGATACCTTCACAATAGGCGAAAAACTGTTTTTT
cdr3_aa: CASSDTFTIGEKLFF
d_call: NA
clone_size: NA
j_call: TRBJ1-4
v_call: TRBV2